The T cell receptor beta chain under discussion was sequenced for a study of immune evolution from preneoplasia to lung adenocarcinoma. CDR3 length: 15 residues. Trimming pared 1 base from V and 4 bases from J, leaving 13 bases between. Germline CDR1 MNHNS, CDR2 SASEGT. Produced via immunoSEQ multiplex PCR; TCRdb's table is partial and in-frame only. This sample yields 5,700 or so clones, of which over 75% are seen a single time; roughly a tenth belongs to the top ten. This clone occurred once. The sequencing sample was made of FFPE minimally invasive lung adenocarcinoma tissue. The rearrangement uses TRBV6-1 and TRBJ1-1; TRBD1 might be the D (6 bases). The sequence was collected from a person aged 60-80 years with lung adenocarcinoma. The DNA for the CDR3 is TGTGCCAGCAGTGAAGGTCTGGGGGCGAGCACTGAAGCTTTCTTT. Protein sequence: CASSEGLGASTEAFF.